These 20 T cell receptor beta chains were sequenced from one sample in a study of blood T cell repertoires in COVID-19. Repertoires were generated with immunoSEQ multiplex PCR, while TCRdb's copy carries only in-frame clones and drops some. The sample shows around 110,000 clones, around four fifths of them seen only once. The sample consisted of peripheral blood. These receptor sequences come from a man aged 30-40 years with acute or convalescent COVID-19.

The CDR3 is CAIPIEGGGLLGNTIYF. CDR3 nucleotides: TGTGCCATCCCAATAGAGGGGGGGGGACTGCTAGGAAACACCATATATTTT. The rearrangement uses TRBV6-4 and TRBJ1-3; TRBD1 is a possible D gene (6 bases). This CDR3 contains 17 residues. The ends were cut back, 10 bases at V and 4 bases at J, with 26 bases in the middle. Germline assignment: CDR1 MRHNA and CDR2 SNTAGT.

The chain joins TRBV19 to TRBJ1-1; D call uncertain. V was trimmed by 8 bases and J by 1 base, leaving 20 bases between them. The CDR3 totals 16 residues. Germline V gene data show CDR1 as LNHDA and CDR2 as SQIVND (reference sequence). Here the CDR3 DNA reads TGTGCCAGTCATACGCGGGAGGCCAGAGCGAACACTGAAGCTTTCTTT. Translation: CASHTREARANTEAFF.

The chain is built from TRBV11-2 and TRBJ2-3; 8 positions agree with TRBD1. This CDR3 comprises 16 residues. Germline V CDR1 and CDR2: SGHAT, FQNNGV. J was trimmed by 2 bases and V by 1 base; bases with no gene match: 5. The CDR3 DNA follows: TGTGCCAGCAGCTTAGTCGGGACAGGCACCACAGATACGCAGTATTTT. Residues: CASSLVGTGTTDTQYF.

This clone was detected only once. The chain is built from TRBV18 and TRBJ1-6, with TRBD1 identical over 9 bases. The junction had 10 bases not matched to a gene; V was cut back by 6 bases and J by 7 bases. The CDR3 is 16 amino acids. CDR1 KGHSH and CDR2 LQKENI come from the germline V gene. CDR3 region: CASSRVRDRDNSPLHF. CDR3 nucleotides: TGTGCCAGCTCTCGGGTCCGGGACAGGGACAATTCACCCCTCCACTTT.

The CDR3 loop is CASSQGLTGTGANVLTF. Written as DNA, the CDR3 is TGCGCCAGCAGCCAAGGACTCACAGGGACGGGGGCCAACGTCCTGACTTTC. The V call is TRBV5-1, the J call TRBJ2-6, with D perhaps TRBD1 (6 bases). This CDR3 region has 17 residues. Trimming stripped 4 bases from V and 4 bases from J, with 18 bases between. Germline V gene lookup returns CDR1 SGHRS and CDR2 YFSETQ.

The CDR3 loop reads CASSVTGTPPLHF. CDR3 nucleotides: TGTGCCAGCAGTGTTACCGGGACACCCCCCCTCCACTTT. V gene TRBV12-3 or TRBV12-4 combines with J gene TRBJ1-6, with D possibly matching TRBD1 (6 bases). With 5 bases removed from V and 13 bases from J, the gap between germline ends came to 15 bases. The CDR3 has 13 residues.

Comment on this clone: A junction end diverges from the germline sequence, so it may reflect a read error. The chain couples TRBV7-7 to TRBJ2-3, with D perhaps TRBD1 (6 bases). The CDR3 is made up of 14 amino acids. The germline gives CDR1 SSHAT, CDR2 FNYEAQ (reference sequence). In nucleotides, the CDR3 is TGTGCTAGCAGCTTATTGGGGGCTGCAGATACGCAGTATTTT. As protein: CASSLLGAADTQYF.

V usage is TRBV28 and J usage is TRBJ1-2, with 9 bases that match TRBD1. This CDR3 has 16 residues. After removal of 6 bases from V and 4 bases from J, the junction contained 12 bases not matched to a gene. Germline V lookup: CDR1 MDHEN, CDR2 SYDVKM. This CDR3 is CASSTRDRGVGYGYTF. CDR3 nucleotides: TGTGCCAGCAGCACCCGCGACAGGGGGGTTGGCTATGGCTACACCTTC.

This chain uses TRBV19 with TRBJ1-6, with D unclear. The germline gives CDR1 LNHDA, CDR2 SQIVND (reference sequence). The CDR3 is made up of 13 amino acids. V lost 9 bases and J 8 bases, leaving 14 bases between the germline ends. CDR3 loop: CASSPPQDSPLHF. Here the CDR3 DNA reads TGTGCCAGCTCGCCACCGCAGGATTCACCCCTCCACTTT. Supplemented by reference TRBV19 and TRBJ1-6, the full variable domain reads DGGITQSPKYLFRKEGQNVTLSCEQNLNHDAMYWYRQDPGQGLRLIYYSQIVNDFQKGDIAEGYSVSREKKESFPLTVTSAQKNPTAFYLCASSPPQDSPLHFGNGTRLTVT.

This clone was observed once. V is TRBV19 and J is TRBJ1-2; the D is unclear. This CDR3 has 14 residues. The V gene's germline CDR1 is LNHDA and CDR2 SQIVND (reference sequence). With 0 bases removed from V and 3 bases from J, the gap between germline ends came to 8 bases. The CDR3 spells CASSIDPRYYGYTF. The DNA for the CDR3 is TGTGCCAGTAGTATAGACCCCCGGTACTATGGCTACACCTTC.

V and J are TRBV19 and TRBJ1-2, with 10 bases that match TRBD1. The germline gives CDR1 LNHDA, CDR2 SQIVND (reference sequence). This CDR3 is built from 15 residues. The V and J ends lost 4 bases and 8 bases, in that order; junction bases with no gene match: 10. The CDR3 reads CASSTWTGGEGGYTF. The CDR3 coding sequence is TGTGCCAGTAGTACCTGGACAGGGGGAGAGGGAGGCTACACCTTC.

The gene calls are TRBV13 and TRBJ2-7; 8 positions agree with TRBD1. The CDR3 length is 15 residues. Germline V lookup: CDR1 PRHDT, CDR2 FYEKMQ (reference sequence). V dropped 5 bases and J dropped 3; count of bases not matched to a gene: 9. The CDR3 spells CASSALDRGVYEQYF. The CDR3 region has the DNA TGTGCCAGCAGCGCGCTCGACAGGGGAGTCTACGAGCAGTACTTC.

V usage is TRBV6-5 and J usage is TRBJ1-2; D remains unclear. CDR1 is MNHEY, CDR2 SVGAGI, per germline. This CDR3 spans 15 amino acids. V lost 0 bases and J lost 2, with 10 bases in between. CDR3 amino acids: CASSYSSVSNYGYTF. In DNA form, the CDR3 reads TGTGCCAGCAGTTACTCGAGTGTATCCAACTATGGCTACACCTTC.

The chain joins TRBV11-2 to TRBJ1-1; D gene uncertain. Germline lookup yields CDR1 SGHAT and CDR2 FQNNGV. The germline V and J ends were trimmed by 5 bases and 0 bases, with 22 bases remaining between them. This CDR3 contains 18 residues. CDR3 DNA: TGTGCCAGCAGCCCCAAGCGGGAAGCCTACGACATGAACACTGAAGCTTTCTTT. Protein product: CASSPKREAYDMNTEAFF. The full variable domain, in which reference TRBV11-2 and TRBJ1-1 provide the parts outside the CDR3, is EAGVAQSPRYKIIEKRQSVAFWCNPISGHATLYWYQQILGQGPKLLIQFQNNGVVDDSQLPKDRFSAERLKGVDSTLKIQPAKLEDSAVYLCASSPKREAYDMNTEAFFGQGTRLTVV.

The chain has TRBV13 and TRBJ1-6; D not resolved. Trimming removed 5 bases from V and 4 bases from J, with 15 bases in between. The CDR3 spans 16 residues. Germline V gene lookup returns CDR1 PRHDT and CDR2 FYEKMQ (reference sequence). This CDR3 reads CASSQRASYYNSPLHF. The CDR3, as DNA: TGTGCCAGCAGCCAGCGTGCCAGCTATTATAATTCACCCCTCCACTTT.

This rearrangement joins TRBV7-3 to TRBJ2-3, with D possibly being TRBD2 (6 bases). The V gene's germline CDR1 is SGHTA and CDR2 FQGTGA. The V end lost 4 bases, the J end lost 3 bases, and 14 bases lay between the germline ends. The CDR3 extends over 15 amino acids. The CDR3 DNA reads TGTGCCAGCAGCTCGCAAGGGACTGATACAGATACGCAGTATTTT. This sequence encodes CASSSQGTDTDTQYF.

The V gene is TRBV10-3, the J gene TRBJ1-1; a weak D match, TRBD1 (5 bases). This CDR3 contains 13 residues. V gave up 5 bases and J gave up 5 bases, with 12 bases separating them. Germline loops: CDR1 ENHRY, CDR2 SYGVKD. CDR3 amino acids: CAISSTGATEAFF. In DNA form, the CDR3 reads TGTGCCATCAGTTCTACAGGAGCTACTGAAGCTTTCTTT.

The chain is built from TRBV12-3 or TRBV12-4 and TRBJ1-6; D unresolved. Trimming left V 3 bases short and J 5 bases short, with 5 bases between. The CDR3 runs to 13 residues. This CDR3 reads CASSLSDNSPLHF. For the CDR3, the DNA is TGTGCCAGCAGTTTGAGCGATAATTCACCCCTCCACTTT.

The chain recombines TRBV7-9 with TRBJ1-2; no clear D. The V gene lost 1 base and the J gene lost 4 bases, with 7 bases spanning the gap. Germline V gene lookup returns CDR1 SEHNR and CDR2 FQNEAQ (reference sequence). This CDR3 spans 13 amino acids. The CDR3: CASSLGNSYGYTF. As DNA, the CDR3 is TGTGCCAGCAGCTTAGGAAACAGCTATGGCTACACCTTC.

The chain uses TRBV5-1 and TRBJ2-1; 16 positions match TRBD2. CDR1 is SGHRS, CDR2 YFSETQ, per germline. Trimming took 4 bases from V and 7 from J; bases not matched to a gene: 2. The CDR3 loop spans 15 amino acids. The CDR3 protein is CASSGTSGRVNEQFF. As DNA, the CDR3 is TGCGCCAGCAGCGGGACTAGCGGGAGGGTTAATGAGCAGTTCTTC.